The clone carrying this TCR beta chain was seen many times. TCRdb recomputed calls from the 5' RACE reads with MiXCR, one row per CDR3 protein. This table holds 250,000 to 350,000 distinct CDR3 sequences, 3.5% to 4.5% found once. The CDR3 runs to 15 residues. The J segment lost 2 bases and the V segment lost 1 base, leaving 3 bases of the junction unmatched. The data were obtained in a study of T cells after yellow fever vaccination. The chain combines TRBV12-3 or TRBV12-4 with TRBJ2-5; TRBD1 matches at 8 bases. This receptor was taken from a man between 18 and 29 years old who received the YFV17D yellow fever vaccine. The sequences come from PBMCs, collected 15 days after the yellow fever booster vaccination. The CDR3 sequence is CASSLGTGKQETQYF. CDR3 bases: TGTGCCAGCAGTTTAGGGACAGGGAAACAAGAGACCCAGTACTTC.